These 25 T cell receptor beta chains came from one sample sequenced in a study of T cells after yellow fever vaccination. MiXCR, run by TCRdb on the 5' RACE reads, gives a single entry per CDR3 protein. The sample includes roughly 74,000 distinct CDR3 sequences, approximately 6.9% of them seen just once. Material: CD8+ T cells sorted from PBMCs, obtained 5 days after the first yellow fever vaccination. These receptors originate from a man aged 18 to 30 who received the YFV17D yellow fever vaccine.

Ten or more counts support this clonotype. The chain joins TRBV27 to TRBJ2-1, with TRBD2 identical over 8 bases. Germline V gene sequence: CDR1 MNHEY, CDR2 SMNVEV (reference sequence). The CDR3 runs to 16 residues. The junction had 11 bases not matched to a gene; V was cut back by 7 bases and J by 3 bases. This CDR3 reads CASIGFSGGLYNEQFF. The CDR3 region has the DNA TGTGCCAGCATAGGTTTCAGCGGGGGTCTCTACAATGAGCAGTTCTTC.

Ten or more counts support this clonotype. V usage is TRBV28 and J usage is TRBJ2-3; TRBD1 is a possible D gene (6 bases). The CDR3 totals 16 residues. V was shortened by 7 bases and J by 0 bases, with 17 bases between the two germline ends. Germline CDR1 and CDR2: MDHEN and SYDVKM. The CDR3 nucleotides read TGTGCCAGCACCCCCCGGCCAGGGGAGAGCACAGATACGCAGTATTTT. Translating gives CASTPRPGESTDTQYF.

This clonotype has at least ten counts. The chain couples TRBV29-1 to TRBJ2-3; D call uncertain. Per the germline V gene, CDR1 is SQVTM and CDR2 is ANQGSEA. The germline V and J ends were trimmed by 7 bases and 12 bases, with 17 bases remaining between them. The CDR3 extends over 11 amino acids. This CDR3 is CSAYVQGGQYF. As DNA, the CDR3 is TGCAGCGCCTACGTACAAGGCGGCCAGTATTTT.

The V and J genes are TRBV7-2 and TRBJ2-7, with D possibly being TRBD2 (7 bases). This CDR3 region has 15 residues. V lost 1 base and J lost 4, with 14 bases in between. Germline values: CDR1 SGHTA, CDR2 FQGNSA. In nucleotides, the CDR3 is TGTGCCAGCAGCTTAGGGGGGGGCCCTGGGTACGAGCAGTACGTC. As protein: CASSLGGGPGYEQYV.

This clonotype was counted at least ten times. J is TRBJ2-1 and V is TRBV5-1; 7 bases align to TRBD1. With V trimmed by 0 bases and J by 0 bases, 3 bases remained unmatched. This CDR3 region has 16 residues. Germline CDR1 is SGHRS and CDR2 is YFSETQ. CDR3 nucleotides: TGCGCCAGCAGCTTGGCGGGACAGCACTCCTACAATGAGCAGTTCTTC. This sequence encodes CASSLAGQHSYNEQFF.

This clonotype was observed many times. The V gene is TRBV7-9, the J gene TRBJ2-7; weak D call: TRBD1 (5 bases). Germline-derived CDR1 and CDR2 are SEHNR and FQNEAQ (reference sequence). The CDR3 extends over 14 amino acids. Trimming took 4 bases from V and 3 from J, leaving 13 bases between them. The DNA for the CDR3 is TGTGCCAGCAGCTCGGACAAGCTGCTCTACGAGCAGTACGTC. As protein: CASSSDKLLYEQYV.

This clonotype was counted many times. The chain links TRBV4-3 to TRBJ1-1, with 7 bases fitting TRBD1. The germline CDR1 and CDR2 sequences are LGHNA and YSLEER. Germline trimming cut 4 bases from V and 8 bases from J; bases unmatched to any gene: 7. This CDR3 is built from 13 residues. This chain's CDR3 is CASSLDREWEAFF. In DNA form, the CDR3 reads TGCGCCAGCAGCCTCGACAGGGAATGGGAAGCTTTCTTT.

The chain joins TRBV5-1 to TRBJ2-2; 10 bases are a match to TRBD1. After removal of 4 bases from V and 4 bases from J, the junction contained 7 bases not matched to a gene. This CDR3 contains 16 residues. Germline V gene sequence: CDR1 SGHRS, CDR2 YFSETQ. The CDR3 spells CASSHPGTGVTGELFF. In DNA, the CDR3 is TGCGCCAGCAGCCACCCCGGGACAGGGGTCACCGGGGAGCTGTTTTTT.

The V gene is TRBV4-2, the J gene TRBJ1-1; TRBD1 matches at 7 bases. This CDR3 has 15 residues. Germline CDR1 LGHNA, CDR2 YNFKEQ. With V trimmed by 2 bases and J by 7 bases, 10 bases remained unmatched. The CDR3 bases are TGTGCCAGCAGCCAATACCGGGACAGCAAAAGTGAAGCTTTCTTT. It encodes CASSQYRDSKSEAFF.

This clonotype came up many times. This sequence joins TRBV7-6 and TRBJ2-2; D uncertain. Trimming pared 3 bases from V and 1 base from J, leaving 6 bases between. Germline CDR1 and CDR2: SGHVS and FNYEAQ. CDR3 length: 14 amino acids. Here the CDR3 reads CASSFGRNTGELFF. The CDR3 DNA is TGTGCCAGCAGCTTCGGACGGAACACCGGGGAGCTGTTTTTT.

The genes are TRBV7-8 and TRBJ2-3; unclear D gene. V lost 6 bases to trimming and J lost 0 bases, with 10 bases between them. The germline gives CDR1 SGHVS, CDR2 FQNEAQ. This CDR3 comprises 14 residues. CDR3 sequence reads: CASSWLQSTDTQYF. The CDR3 DNA reads TGTGCCAGCAGTTGGCTGCAGAGCACAGATACGCAGTATTTT.

The table lists this clonotype with a few counts. In nucleotides, the CDR3 is TGTGCCAGCAGCCTGGAGAGTGGGTACAATGAGCAGTTCTTC. This codes for CASSLESGYNEQFF. This rearrangement joins TRBV7-6 to TRBJ2-1; D unresolved. There are 14 residues in the CDR3. Germline V lookup: CDR1 SGHVS, CDR2 FNYEAQ. Deletions cut 5 bases from V and 4 bases from J, with 12 bases between.

This clonotype appeared a few times. This sequence joins TRBV5-1 and TRBJ2-1, with 7 nucleotides matching TRBD1. The germline V gene has CDR1 SGHRS and CDR2 YFSETQ. The V gene end was trimmed by 4 bases and the J gene end by 7 bases; junction bases not matched to a gene: 8. The length of the CDR3 is 14 residues. CDR3 nucleotide sequence: TGCGCCAGCAGCATTGGGACAGCGGTGAATGAGCAGTTCTTC. Translating it yields CASSIGTAVNEQFF.

This clonotype was found a few times. V and J are TRBV6-5 and TRBJ2-5; D is undetermined. Per germline, CDR1 MNHEY and CDR2 SVGAGI. V lost 2 bases and J lost 5, with 12 bases in between. The CDR3 length is 14 residues. The CDR3 DNA reads as TGTGCCAGCAGTTACAGGCCGGTTGGGGAGACCCAGTACTTC. It specifies CASSYRPVGETQYF.

This clonotype was seen more than once but under ten times. The V gene is TRBV7-8, the J gene TRBJ2-3; D possibly matches TRBD1 or TRBD2 (6 bases each). CDR3 length equals 16 residues. Germline V gene lookup returns CDR1 SGHVS and CDR2 FQNEAQ. V lost 2 bases and J 3 bases, leaving 15 bases between the germline ends. The CDR3 spells CASSLTWRRGTDTQYF. DNA for the CDR3: TGTGCCAGCAGCTTAACGTGGCGGAGGGGGACAGATACGCAGTATTTT.

This clonotype was counted only a few times. The chain uses TRBV12-3 or TRBV12-4 and TRBJ2-7, with D tentatively TRBD1 (6 bases). The CDR3 runs 11 residues. V lost 5 bases and J 9 bases, leaving 11 bases between the germline ends. The CDR3 protein is CASSRTVGQYV. The CDR3 DNA reads as TGTGCCAGCAGTCGGACAGTTGGGCAGTACGTC.

This rearrangement joins TRBV11-2 to TRBJ2-2; 11 bases match TRBD2. This CDR3 contains 18 residues. Germline CDR1 reads SGHAT; CDR2 reads FQNNGV. V lost 5 bases and J lost 6; bases outside the gene matches: 14. CDR3 nucleotide sequence: TGTGCCAGCAGCCCCCTGGTAGCGGGGGGGCTAAGGGCCGGGGAGCTGTTTTTT. Its protein product is CASSPLVAGGLRAGELFF.

This clonotype has a handful of counts. The chain uses TRBV7-8 and TRBJ2-1, with D possibly TRBD2 on 5 matching bases. The V end was cut by 0 bases, the J end by 0 bases, with 9 bases between. In germline, CDR1 is SGHVS, CDR2 FQNEAQ. The CDR3 has 16 amino acids. The CDR3: CASSLAPSGSYNEQFF. The CDR3 DNA follows: TGTGCCAGCAGCTTAGCGCCAAGCGGCTCCTACAATGAGCAGTTCTTC.

In its sample, this clonotype was seen a few times. The rearrangement links TRBV5-4 to TRBJ1-5, with no clear D. This CDR3 is 13 amino acids long. With 4 bases removed from V and 5 bases from J, the gap between germline ends came to 10 bases. Germline V gives CDR1 SGHNT, CDR2 YYREEE (reference sequence). CDR3 DNA sequence: TGTGCCAGCAGCCTAGAAAACGATCAGCCCCAGCATTTT. Translating gives CASSLENDQPQHF.

This clonotype was recorded many times. The V and J genes are TRBV19 and TRBJ2-2, with a weak D call TRBD2 (6 bases). The V and J ends lost 6 bases and 6 bases respectively, with 11 bases between them. This CDR3 is built from 13 residues. Germline V gene data show CDR1 as LNHDA and CDR2 as SQIVND (reference sequence). CDR3 coding DNA: TGTGCCAGTAGCCCGACTAGTCCCGGGGAGCTGTTTTTT. It specifies CASSPTSPGELFF.

This clonotype was detected ten times or more. The CDR3 coding sequence is TGTGCCAGCAGTTCCGGGACCCAAGACCAGTTCTTC. Its protein product is CASSSGTQDQFF. This rearrangement joins TRBV6-5 to TRBJ2-1; TRBD1 or TRBD2 may be the D gene (5 bases each). The germline gives CDR1 MNHEY, CDR2 SVGAGI. The CDR3 contains 12 residues. The V end lost 4 bases, the J end lost 13 bases, and 14 bases lay between the germline ends.

This clonotype was observed a few times. The V call is TRBV25-1, the J call TRBJ1-5; D is uncertain. V lost 2 bases and J lost 5, with 4 bases in between. The CDR3 has 12 residues. Per germline, CDR1 MGHDK and CDR2 SYGVNS. CDR3 residues: CASSEGYQPQHF. As DNA, the CDR3 is TGTGCCAGCAGTGAAGGTTATCAGCCCCAGCATTTT.

The sample holds a few counts of this clonotype. The chain links TRBV12-3 or TRBV12-4 to TRBJ2-6, with D possibly called TRBD1 or TRBD2 (5 bases each). This CDR3 comprises 18 residues. V was pared by 6 bases and J by 2 bases, with 20 bases between. The CDR3 here is CASRTSGGFVAGANVLTF. Here the CDR3 DNA reads TGTGCCAGCAGGACCTCTGGGGGTTTCGTAGCTGGGGCCAACGTCCTGACTTTC.

This clonotype was seen a few times. The V call is TRBV12-3 or TRBV12-4, the J call TRBJ2-3; either TRBD1 or TRBD2 may fit D (5 bases each). The V and J ends lost 3 bases and 6 bases respectively, with 10 bases between them. The CDR3 is made up of 13 amino acids. The CDR3 region is CASSLGVQDTQYF. The CDR3 DNA is TGTGCCAGCAGTTTGGGGGTACAGGATACGCAGTATTTT.

The sample holds many counts of this clonotype. The chain is built from TRBV4-3 and TRBJ2-1; TRBD2 matches at 10 bases. The germline V gene encodes CDR1 LGHNA and CDR2 YSLEER. Trimming cost V 4 bases and J 10 bases; bases outside gene matches: 10. CDR3 length equals 15 residues. CDR3 sequence (DNA): TGCGCCAGCAGCCGTGAGAGCGGGGGGGCCGGGGAGCAGTTCTTC. Protein product: CASSRESGGAGEQFF.